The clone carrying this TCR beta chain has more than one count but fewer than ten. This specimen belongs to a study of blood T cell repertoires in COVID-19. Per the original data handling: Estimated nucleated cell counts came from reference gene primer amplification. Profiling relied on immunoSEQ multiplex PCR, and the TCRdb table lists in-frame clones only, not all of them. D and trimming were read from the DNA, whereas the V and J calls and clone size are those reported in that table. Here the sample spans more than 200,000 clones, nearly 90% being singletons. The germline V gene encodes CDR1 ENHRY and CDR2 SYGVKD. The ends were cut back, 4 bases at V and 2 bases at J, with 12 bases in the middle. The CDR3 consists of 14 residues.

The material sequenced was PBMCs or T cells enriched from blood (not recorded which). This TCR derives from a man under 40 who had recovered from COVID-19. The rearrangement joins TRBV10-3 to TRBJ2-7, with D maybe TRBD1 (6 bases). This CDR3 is CAISAQGPPYEQYF. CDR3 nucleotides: TGTGCCATCAGTGCACAGGGTCCCCCCTACGAGCAGTACTTC.